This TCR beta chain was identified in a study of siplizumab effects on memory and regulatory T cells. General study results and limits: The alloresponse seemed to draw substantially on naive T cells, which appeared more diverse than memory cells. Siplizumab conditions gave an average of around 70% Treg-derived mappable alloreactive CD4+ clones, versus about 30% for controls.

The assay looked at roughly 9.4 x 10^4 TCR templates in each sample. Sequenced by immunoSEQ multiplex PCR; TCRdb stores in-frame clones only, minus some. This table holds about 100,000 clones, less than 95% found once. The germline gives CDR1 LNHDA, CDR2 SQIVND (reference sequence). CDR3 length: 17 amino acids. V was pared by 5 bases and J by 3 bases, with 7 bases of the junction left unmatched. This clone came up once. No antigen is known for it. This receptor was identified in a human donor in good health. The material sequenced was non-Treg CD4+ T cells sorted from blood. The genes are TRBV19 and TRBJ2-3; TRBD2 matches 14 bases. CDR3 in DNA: TGTGCCAGTAGTCGCCTCAGACTAGCGGGAGGGACAGATACGCAGTATTTT. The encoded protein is CASSRLRLAGGTDTQYF.